The T cell receptor (beta chain) described here comes from a study of PD-L1 blockade in urothelial cancer. The wider study: At 3 weeks after treatment start (second dose) and again at 6 weeks, blood was analyzed.

With 3 bases removed from V and 2 bases from J, the gap between germline ends came to 14 bases. CDR3 length equals 15 residues. Germline V gene data show CDR1 as MGHDK and CDR2 as SYGVNS. The investigators introduced synthetic TCR analog templates into each PCR as spikes. Measured with immunoSEQ multiplex PCR; TCRdb has only the in-frame clones, and not every one. The table lists about 88,000 clones, approximately 90% of them singletons. This clonotype was sampled from a man aged 55 to 70 with urothelial cancer. This chain connects TRBV25-1 to TRBJ2-7; D is uncertain. The material was PBMCs, obtained around atezolizumab (anti-PD-L1) treatment. The CDR3 protein is CASSDSYYLAYEQYF. In nucleotides, the CDR3 is TGTGCCAGCAGTGACTCATACTATTTAGCCTACGAGCAGTACTTC.